This TCR beta chain appears in the sequencing data of a study of low-dose radiotherapy and immunotherapy resistance in tumors. As for the study in general: A total of 6.5 Gy was given to Cohort 1 as 0.5 Gy per fraction every 2 weeks. Intravenous cyclophosphamide 200 mg/m2 was given every two weeks, one day before radiation and immunotherapy.

TRAV- and TRBV-specific primers, spanning alpha and beta chains, primed first-strand cDNA. TCRs were amplified for 15 to 20 PCR cycles with a constant-region primer and V-primer adapter. TCRdb re-called the reads with MiXCR, one entry per CDR3 protein. The data contain around 18,000 distinct CDR3 sequences, roughly 70% of them singletons. The trim removed 8 bases at V and 7 bases at J, leaving 11 bases unmatched. This CDR3 comprises 12 residues. Germline-derived CDR1 and CDR2 are SQVTM and ANQGSEA. Eligibility required advanced solid tumors lacking tumor-infiltrating lymphocytes. This TCR was sampled from a human donor with advanced metastatic prostate, ovarian, gallbladder or colorectal cancer (not recorded which). This table probably holds off-target reads from a library built for another chain. This chain connects TRBV29-1 to TRBJ2-7, with 7 bases lining up with TRBD1. The CDR3 protein is CSYRGASWEQYF. The CDR3 nucleotides are TGCAGCTACAGGGGCGCCAGCTGGGAGCAGTACTTC.